The clone carrying this TCR beta chain was counted a few times. The sample originates from a study of early T cells in non-severe SARS-CoV-2 infection. Overall study: Bulk RNA taken from unsorted whole blood was sequenced, leaving chains unpaired.

J was trimmed by 4 bases and V by 4 bases; bases with no gene match: 3. Germline CDR1 and CDR2: SGHDN and FVKESK. This CDR3 has 14 amino acids. In TCRdb, the 5' RACE reads were re-called with MiXCR into one record per CDR3 protein. The sample holds tens of thousands of distinct CDR3 sequences, 9% to 15% seen once. The sample comprised whole blood. The chain joins TRBV14 to TRBJ2-2, with 7 nucleotides matching TRBD1. This sequence was found in an adult who was a healthcare worker with PCR-confirmed SARS-CoV-2 infection or an uninfected control (not recorded which). CDR3 protein: CASSRGTATGELFF. CDR3 sequence (DNA): TGTGCCAGCAGCCGTGGGACAGCCACCGGGGAGCTGTTTTTT.